This T cell receptor beta chain is drawn from a study of blood T cell repertoires in COVID-19. Study-wide background: COVID-19 samples from acute and convalescent phases originated in the United States, Italy and Spain. T cells, B-cell-depleted T cells, or PBMCs provided the cDNA or gDNA that served as material.

CDR3 length: 15 amino acids. Germline V gene data show CDR1 as SGHRS and CDR2 as YFSETQ. The ends were cut back, 4 bases at V and 1 base at J, with 12 bases in the middle. Authors' analysis steps: Estimates of nucleated cell counts were drawn from the amplification of reference gene primers. Measured with immunoSEQ multiplex PCR; TCRdb has only the in-frame clones, and not every one. D and trimming were read from the DNA, whereas the V and J calls and clone size are those reported in that table. The sample records 70,000 to 80,000 clones, around 93% being singletons. The chain joins TRBV5-1 to TRBJ2-1, with D possibly being TRBD2 (6 bases). Source material: peripheral blood. The TCR comes from an older woman with active COVID-19. CDR3 amino acids: CASSAWGESYNEQFF. The CDR3 bases are TGCGCCAGCAGCGCCTGGGGGGAATCCTACAATGAGCAGTTCTTC.